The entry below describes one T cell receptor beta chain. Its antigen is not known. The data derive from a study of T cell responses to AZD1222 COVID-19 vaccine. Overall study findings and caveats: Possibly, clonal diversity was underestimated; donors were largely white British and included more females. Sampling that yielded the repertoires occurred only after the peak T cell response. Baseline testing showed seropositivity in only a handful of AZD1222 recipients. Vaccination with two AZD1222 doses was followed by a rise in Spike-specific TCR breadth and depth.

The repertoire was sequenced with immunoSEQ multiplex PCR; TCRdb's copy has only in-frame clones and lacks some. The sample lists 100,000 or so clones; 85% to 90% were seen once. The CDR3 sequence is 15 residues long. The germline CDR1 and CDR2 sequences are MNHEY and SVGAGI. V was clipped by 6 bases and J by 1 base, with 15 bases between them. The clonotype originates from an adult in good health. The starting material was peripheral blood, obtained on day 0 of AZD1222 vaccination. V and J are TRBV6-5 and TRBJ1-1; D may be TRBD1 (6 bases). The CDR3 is CASRREGGPNTEAFF. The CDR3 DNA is TGTGCCAGCAGGAGGGAGGGGGGTCCGAACACTGAAGCTTTCTTT.